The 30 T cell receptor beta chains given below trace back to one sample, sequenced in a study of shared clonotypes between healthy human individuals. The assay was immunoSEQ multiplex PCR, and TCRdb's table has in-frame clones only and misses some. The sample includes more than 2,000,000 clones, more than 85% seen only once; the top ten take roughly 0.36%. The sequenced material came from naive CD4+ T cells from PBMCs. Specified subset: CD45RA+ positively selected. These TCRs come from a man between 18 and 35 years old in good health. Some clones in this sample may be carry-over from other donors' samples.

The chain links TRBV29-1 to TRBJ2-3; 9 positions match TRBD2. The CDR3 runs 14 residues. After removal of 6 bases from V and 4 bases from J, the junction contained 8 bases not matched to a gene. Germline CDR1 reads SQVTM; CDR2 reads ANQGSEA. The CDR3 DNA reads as TGCAGCGTAAACCCGGGACTAGCCTCAGATACGCAGTATTTT. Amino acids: CSVNPGLASDTQYF.

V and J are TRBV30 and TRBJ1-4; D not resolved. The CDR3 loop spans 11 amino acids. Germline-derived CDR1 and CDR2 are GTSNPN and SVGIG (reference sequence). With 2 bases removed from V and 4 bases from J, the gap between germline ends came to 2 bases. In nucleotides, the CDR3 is TGTGCCTGGAGTTTTAATGAAAAACTGTTTTTT. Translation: CAWSFNEKLFF.

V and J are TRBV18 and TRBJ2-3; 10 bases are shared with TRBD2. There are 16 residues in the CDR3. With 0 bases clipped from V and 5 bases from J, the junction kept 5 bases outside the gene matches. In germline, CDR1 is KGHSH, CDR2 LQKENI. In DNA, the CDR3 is TGTGCCAGCTCACCACCCACTAGCGGGATAAGAGATACGCAGTATTTT. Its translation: CASSPPTSGIRDTQYF.

The CDR3 DNA sequence: TGTGCCAGCAGCCCCGACTCGCAGCAGTACTTC. Translating gives CASSPDSQQYF. The chain combines TRBV11-2 with TRBJ2-7, with no clear D. Germline V gives CDR1 SGHAT, CDR2 FQNNGV. CDR3 size: 11 residues. V was shortened by 5 bases and J by 8 bases, with 10 bases between the two germline ends.

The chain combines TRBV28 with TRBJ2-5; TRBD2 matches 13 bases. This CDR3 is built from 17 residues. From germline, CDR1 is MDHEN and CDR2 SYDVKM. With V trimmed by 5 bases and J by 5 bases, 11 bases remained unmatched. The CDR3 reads CASSPGTSGNLWETQYF. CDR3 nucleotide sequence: TGTGCCAGCAGTCCCGGGACTAGCGGGAACTTATGGGAGACCCAGTACTTC.

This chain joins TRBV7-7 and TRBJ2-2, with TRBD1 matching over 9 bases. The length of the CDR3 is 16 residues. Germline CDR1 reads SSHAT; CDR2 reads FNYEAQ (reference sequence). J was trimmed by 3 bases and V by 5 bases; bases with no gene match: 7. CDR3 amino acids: CASSRGQGIDTGELFF. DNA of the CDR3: TGTGCCAGCAGCCGAGGACAGGGGATAGACACCGGGGAGCTGTTTTTT.

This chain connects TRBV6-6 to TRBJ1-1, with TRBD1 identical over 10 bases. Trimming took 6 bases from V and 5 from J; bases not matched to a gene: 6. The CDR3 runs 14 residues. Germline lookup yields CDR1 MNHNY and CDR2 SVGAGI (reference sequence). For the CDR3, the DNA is TGTGCCAGCAGAGTAGACAGGGGGCGGACTGAAGCTTTCTTT. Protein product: CASRVDRGRTEAFF.

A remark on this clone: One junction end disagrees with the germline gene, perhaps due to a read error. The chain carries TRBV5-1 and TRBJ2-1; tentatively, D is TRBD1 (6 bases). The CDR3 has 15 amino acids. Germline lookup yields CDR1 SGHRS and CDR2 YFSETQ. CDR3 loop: CASSSGTRQGNVQFF. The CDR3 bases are TGCGCCAGCAGCTCCGGGACACGGCAGGGCAATGTGCAGTTCTTC.

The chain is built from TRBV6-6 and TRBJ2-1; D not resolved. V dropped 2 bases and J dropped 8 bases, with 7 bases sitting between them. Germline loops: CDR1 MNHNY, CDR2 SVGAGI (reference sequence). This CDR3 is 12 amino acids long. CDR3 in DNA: TGTGCCAGCAGTTACGGTGGGGATGAGCAGTTCTTC. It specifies CASSYGGDEQFF.

The CDR3 region is CASDDIYEQYF. In DNA, the CDR3 is TGTGCCAGCGACGACATCTACGAGCAGTACTTC. The J gene is TRBJ2-7, the V gene TRBV6-1, with D unresolved. V lost 8 bases to trimming and J lost 3 bases, with 8 bases between them. The CDR3 runs 11 residues. Germline lookup yields CDR1 MNHNS and CDR2 SASEGT.

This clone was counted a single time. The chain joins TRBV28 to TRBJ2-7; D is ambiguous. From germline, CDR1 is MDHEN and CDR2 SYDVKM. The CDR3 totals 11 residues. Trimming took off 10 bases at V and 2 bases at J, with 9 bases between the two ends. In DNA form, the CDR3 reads TGTGCCACCTCTCATACCTACGAGCAGTACTTC. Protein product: CATSHTYEQYF.

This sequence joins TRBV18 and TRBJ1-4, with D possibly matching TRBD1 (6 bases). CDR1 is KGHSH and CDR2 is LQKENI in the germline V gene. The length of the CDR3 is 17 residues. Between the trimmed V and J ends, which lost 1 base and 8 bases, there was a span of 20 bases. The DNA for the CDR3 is TGTGCCAGCTCACCACTCTCGACAGGTTCCTTGAAAGAAAAACTGTTTTTT. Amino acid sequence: CASSPLSTGSLKEKLFF.

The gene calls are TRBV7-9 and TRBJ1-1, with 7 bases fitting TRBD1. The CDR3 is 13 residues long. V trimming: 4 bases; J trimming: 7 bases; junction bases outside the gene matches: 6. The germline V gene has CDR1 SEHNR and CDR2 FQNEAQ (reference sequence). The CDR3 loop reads CASSSLRDSEAFF. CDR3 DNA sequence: TGTGCCAGCAGCTCCCTTCGGGACAGTGAAGCTTTCTTT.

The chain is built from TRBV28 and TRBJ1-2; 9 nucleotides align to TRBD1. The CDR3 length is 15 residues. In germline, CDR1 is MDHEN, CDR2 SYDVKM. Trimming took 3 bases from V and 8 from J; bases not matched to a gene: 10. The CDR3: CASSFSPGTGYGYTF. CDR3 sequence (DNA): TGTGCCAGCAGTTTTTCCCCAGGGACAGGGTACGGCTACACCTTC.

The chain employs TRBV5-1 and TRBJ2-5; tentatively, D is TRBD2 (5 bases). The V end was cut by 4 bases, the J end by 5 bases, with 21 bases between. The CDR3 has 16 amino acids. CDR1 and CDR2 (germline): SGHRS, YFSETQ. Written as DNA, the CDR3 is TGCGCCAGCAGCCCCTTTACCGGGCCAGCGGTGGAGACCCAGTACTTC. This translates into CASSPFTGPAVETQYF.

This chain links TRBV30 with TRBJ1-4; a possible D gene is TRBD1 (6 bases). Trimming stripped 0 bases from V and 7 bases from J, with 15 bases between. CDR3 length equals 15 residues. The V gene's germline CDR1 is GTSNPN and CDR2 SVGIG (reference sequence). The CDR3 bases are TGTGCCTGGAGTGTACGTGGGGGCGCGAGTGAAAAACTGTTTTTT. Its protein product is CAWSVRGGASEKLFF.

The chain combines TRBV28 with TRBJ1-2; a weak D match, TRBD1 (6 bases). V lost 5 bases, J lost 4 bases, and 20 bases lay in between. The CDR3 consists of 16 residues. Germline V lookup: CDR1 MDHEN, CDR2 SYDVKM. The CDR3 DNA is TGTGCCAGCAGTCCCCCTGGACAGTACAATGCCTATGGCTACACCTTC. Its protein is CASSPPGQYNAYGYTF.

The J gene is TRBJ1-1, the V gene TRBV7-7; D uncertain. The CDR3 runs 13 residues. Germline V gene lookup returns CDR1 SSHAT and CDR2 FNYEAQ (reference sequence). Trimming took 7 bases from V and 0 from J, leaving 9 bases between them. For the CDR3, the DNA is TGTGCCAGCAAGTTGACGGTGAACACTGAAGCTTTCTTT. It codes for CASKLTVNTEAFF.

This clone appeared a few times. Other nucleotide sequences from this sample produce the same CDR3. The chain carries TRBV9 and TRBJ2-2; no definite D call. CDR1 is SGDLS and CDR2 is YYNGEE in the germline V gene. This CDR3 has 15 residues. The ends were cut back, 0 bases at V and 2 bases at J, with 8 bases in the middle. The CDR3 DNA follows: TGTGCCAGCAGCGTAGGTTTGACTAACACCGGGGAGCTGTTTTTT. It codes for CASSVGLTNTGELFF. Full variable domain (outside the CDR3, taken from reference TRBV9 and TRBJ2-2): DSGVTQTPKHLITATGQRVTLRCSPRSGDLSVYWYQQSLDQGLQFLIQYYNGEERAKGNILERFSAQQFPDLHSELNLSSLELGDSALYFCASSVGLTNTGELFFGEGSRLTVL.

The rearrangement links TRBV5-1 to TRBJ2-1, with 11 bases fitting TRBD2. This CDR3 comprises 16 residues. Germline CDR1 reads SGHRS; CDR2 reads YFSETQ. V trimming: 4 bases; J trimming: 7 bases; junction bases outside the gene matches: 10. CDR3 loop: CASSIALTSGSNEQFF. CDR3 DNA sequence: TGCGCCAGCAGCATCGCCCTAACTAGCGGGAGTAATGAGCAGTTCTTC.

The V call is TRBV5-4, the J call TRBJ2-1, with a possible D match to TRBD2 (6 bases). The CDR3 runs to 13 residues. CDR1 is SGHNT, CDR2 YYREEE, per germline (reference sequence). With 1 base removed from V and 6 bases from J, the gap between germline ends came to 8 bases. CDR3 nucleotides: TGTGCCAGCAGCTTGCTGGGGGGCAATGAGCAGTTCTTC. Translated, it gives CASSLLGGNEQFF.

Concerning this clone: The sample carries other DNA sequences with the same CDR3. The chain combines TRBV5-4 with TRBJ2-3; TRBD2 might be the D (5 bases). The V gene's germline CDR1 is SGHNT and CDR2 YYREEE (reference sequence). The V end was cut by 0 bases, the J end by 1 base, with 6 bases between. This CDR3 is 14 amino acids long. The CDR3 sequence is CASSLGTGTDTQYF. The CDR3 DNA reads TGTGCCAGCAGCTTGGGGACTGGCACAGATACGCAGTATTTT.

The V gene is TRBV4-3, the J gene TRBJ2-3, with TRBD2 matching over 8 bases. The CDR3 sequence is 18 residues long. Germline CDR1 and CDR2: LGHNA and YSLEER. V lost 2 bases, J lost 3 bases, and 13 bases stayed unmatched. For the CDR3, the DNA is TGCGCCAGCAGCCAAAGGGGGGCGGGAGGTCTCGGAACAGATACGCAGTATTTT. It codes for CASSQRGAGGLGTDTQYF.

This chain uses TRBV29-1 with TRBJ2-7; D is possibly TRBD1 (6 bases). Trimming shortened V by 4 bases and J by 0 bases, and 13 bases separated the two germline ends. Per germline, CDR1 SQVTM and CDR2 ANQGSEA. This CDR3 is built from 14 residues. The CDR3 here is CSVGGRKPSYEQYF. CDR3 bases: TGCAGCGTTGGGGGGCGAAAGCCCTCCTACGAGCAGTACTTC.

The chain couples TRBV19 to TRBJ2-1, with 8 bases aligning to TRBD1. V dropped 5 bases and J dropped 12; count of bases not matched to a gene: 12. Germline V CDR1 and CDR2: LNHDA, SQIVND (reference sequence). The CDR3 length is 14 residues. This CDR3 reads CASSPGQAARRQFF. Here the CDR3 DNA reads TGTGCCAGTAGTCCGGGACAGGCCGCCCGGAGGCAGTTCTTC. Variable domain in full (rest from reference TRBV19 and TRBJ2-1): DGGITQSPKYLFRKEGQNVTLSCEQNLNHDAMYWYRQDPGQGLRLIYYSQIVNDFQKGDIAEGYSVSREKKESFPLTVTSAQKNPTAFYLCASSPGQAARRQFFGPGTRLTVL.

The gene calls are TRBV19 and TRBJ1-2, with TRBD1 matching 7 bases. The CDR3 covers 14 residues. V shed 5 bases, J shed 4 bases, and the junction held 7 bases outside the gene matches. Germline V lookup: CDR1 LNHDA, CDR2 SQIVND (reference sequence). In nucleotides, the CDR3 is TGTGCCAGTAGTGAACAGGGGCCGGCCTATGGCTACACCTTC. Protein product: CASSEQGPAYGYTF.

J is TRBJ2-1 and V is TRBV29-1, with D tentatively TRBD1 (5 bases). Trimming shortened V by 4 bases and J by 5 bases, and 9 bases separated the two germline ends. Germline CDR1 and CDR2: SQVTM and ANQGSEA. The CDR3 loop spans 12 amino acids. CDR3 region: CSVVVGDNEQFF. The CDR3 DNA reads TGCAGCGTTGTCGTAGGGGACAATGAGCAGTTCTTC.

The CDR3 sequence: CASSLGYSEDTQYF. In DNA, the CDR3 is TGTGCCAGCAGCTTAGGATATTCAGAAGATACGCAGTATTTT. J is TRBJ2-3 and V is TRBV11-3; D gene unclear. V was pared by 1 base and J by 5 bases, with 10 bases between. CDR3 length: 14 amino acids. CDR1 is SGHNT and CDR2 is YENEEA in the germline V gene.

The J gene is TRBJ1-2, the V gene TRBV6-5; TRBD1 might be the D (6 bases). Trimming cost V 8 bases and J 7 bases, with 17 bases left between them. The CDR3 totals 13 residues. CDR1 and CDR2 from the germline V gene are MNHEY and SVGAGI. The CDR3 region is CASLPPGASGYTF. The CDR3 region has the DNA TGTGCCAGCCTCCCCCCAGGGGCATCTGGCTACACCTTC.

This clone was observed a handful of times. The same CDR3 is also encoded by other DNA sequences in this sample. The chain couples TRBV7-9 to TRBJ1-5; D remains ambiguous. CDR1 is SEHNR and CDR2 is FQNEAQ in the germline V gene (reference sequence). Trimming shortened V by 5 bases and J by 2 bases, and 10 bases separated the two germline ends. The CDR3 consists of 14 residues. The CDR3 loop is CASSRGGGNQPQHF. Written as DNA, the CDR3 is TGTGCCAGCAGCCGTGGTGGTGGCAATCAGCCCCAGCATTTT.